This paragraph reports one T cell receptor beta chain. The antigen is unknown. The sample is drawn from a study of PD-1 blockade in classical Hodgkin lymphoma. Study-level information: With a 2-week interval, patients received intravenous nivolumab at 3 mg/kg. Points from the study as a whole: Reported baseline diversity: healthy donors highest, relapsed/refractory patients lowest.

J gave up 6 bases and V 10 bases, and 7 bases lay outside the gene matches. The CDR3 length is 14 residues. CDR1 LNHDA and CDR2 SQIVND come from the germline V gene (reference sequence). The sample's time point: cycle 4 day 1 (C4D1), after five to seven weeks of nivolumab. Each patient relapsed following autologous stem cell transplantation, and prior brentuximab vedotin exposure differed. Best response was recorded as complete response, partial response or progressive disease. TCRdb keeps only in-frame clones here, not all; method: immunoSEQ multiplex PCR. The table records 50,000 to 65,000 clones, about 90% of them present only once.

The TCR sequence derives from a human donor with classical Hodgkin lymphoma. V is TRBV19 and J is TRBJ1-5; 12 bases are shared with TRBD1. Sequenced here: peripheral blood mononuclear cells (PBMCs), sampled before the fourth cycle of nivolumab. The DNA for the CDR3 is TGTGCCATCTCGGGGACAGGGGGCGGTCAGCCCCAGCATTTT. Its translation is CAISGTGGGQPQHF. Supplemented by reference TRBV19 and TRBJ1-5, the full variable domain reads DGGITQSPKYLFRKEGQNVTLSCEQNLNHDAMYWYRQDPGQGLRLIYYSQIVNDFQKGDIAEGYSVSREKKESFPLTVTSAQKNPTAFYLCAISGTGGGQPQHFGDGTRLSIL.